This T cell receptor (beta chain) was recovered during a study of cytotoxic CD8 clonotypes in ibrutinib-treated CLL. Produced via immunoSEQ multiplex PCR; TCRdb's table is partial and in-frame only. The table shows under 200,000 clones, with more than 65% occurring only once. Germline V gene sequence: CDR1 GTSNPN, CDR2 SVGIG (reference sequence). The CDR3 spans 15 residues. J lost 6 bases, V lost 7 bases, and 14 bases had no gene match. This receptor was taken from a human donor with chronic lymphocytic leukemia. This specimen was PBMCs, taken after 12 months of ibrutinib treatment. The chain uses TRBV30 and TRBJ2-7; TRBD2 agrees at 11 bases. CDR3 nucleotides: TGTGCCTCCCGACCCTCACTAGCGGGGGTCTCCGAGCAGTACTTC. Its protein is CASRPSLAGVSEQYF.